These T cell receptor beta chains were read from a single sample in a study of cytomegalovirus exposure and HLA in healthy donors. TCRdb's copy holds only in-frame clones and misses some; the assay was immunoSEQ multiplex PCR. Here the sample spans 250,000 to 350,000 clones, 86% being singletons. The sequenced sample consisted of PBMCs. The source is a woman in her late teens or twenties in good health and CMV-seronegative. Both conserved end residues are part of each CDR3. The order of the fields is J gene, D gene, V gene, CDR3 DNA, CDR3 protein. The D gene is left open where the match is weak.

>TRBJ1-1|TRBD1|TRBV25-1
TGTGCCAGCAGCCAGACAGGGGCTGAAGCTTTCTTT
CASSQTGAEAFF
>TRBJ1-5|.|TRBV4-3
TGCGCCAGCAGCCAAGAGTATCAGTCGCTTCAGCCCCAGCATTTT
CASSQEYQSLQPQHF
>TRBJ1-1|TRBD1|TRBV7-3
TGTGCCAGCAGCGGCGGAGGGGGCTACACTGAAGCTTTCTTT
CASSGGGGYTEAFF
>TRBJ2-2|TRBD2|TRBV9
TGTGCCAGCAGCGTAGCGTTAATGGGACTAGCGGGATCCGGGGAGCTGTTTTTT
CASSVALMGLAGSGELFF
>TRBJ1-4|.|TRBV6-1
TGTGCCAGCAGTGAAGATCTTGAAAAACTGTTTTTT
CASSEDLEKLFF
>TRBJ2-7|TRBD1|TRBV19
TGTGCCAGTAGTGGGGACAGGAGCTCCTACGAGCAGTACTTC
CASSGDRSSYEQYF
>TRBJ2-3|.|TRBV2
TGTGCCAGCAGTCCCGTGACAGTGCAGTATTTT
CASSPVTVQYF
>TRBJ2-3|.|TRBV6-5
TGTGCCAGCAGTTCCGTCGGAGATACGCAGTATTTT
CASSSVGDTQYF
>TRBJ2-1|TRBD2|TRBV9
TGTGCCAGCAGCGTTGGGACTAGCGGGAATTACAATGAGCAGTTCTTC
CASSVGTSGNYNEQFF
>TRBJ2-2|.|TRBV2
TGTGCCAGCAGGAATCTAGCCCCCACCGGGGAGCTGTTTTTT
CASRNLAPTGELFF
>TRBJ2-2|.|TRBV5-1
TGCGCCAGCAGGACCGGGACTGGGGACACCGGGGAGCTGTTTTTT
CASRTGTGDTGELFF